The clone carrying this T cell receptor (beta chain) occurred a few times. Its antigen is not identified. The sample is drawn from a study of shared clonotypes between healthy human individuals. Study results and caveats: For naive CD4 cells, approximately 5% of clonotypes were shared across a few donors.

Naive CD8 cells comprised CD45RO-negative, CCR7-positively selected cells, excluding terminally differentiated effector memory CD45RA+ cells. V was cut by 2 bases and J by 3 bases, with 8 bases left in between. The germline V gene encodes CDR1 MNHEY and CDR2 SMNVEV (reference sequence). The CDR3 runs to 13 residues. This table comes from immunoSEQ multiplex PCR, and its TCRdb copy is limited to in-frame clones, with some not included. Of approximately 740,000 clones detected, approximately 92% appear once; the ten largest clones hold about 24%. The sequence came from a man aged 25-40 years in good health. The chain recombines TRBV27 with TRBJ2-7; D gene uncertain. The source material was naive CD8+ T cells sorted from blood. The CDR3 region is CASSLGPLYEQYF. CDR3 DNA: TGTGCCAGCAGTTTAGGGCCACTCTACGAGCAGTACTTC.